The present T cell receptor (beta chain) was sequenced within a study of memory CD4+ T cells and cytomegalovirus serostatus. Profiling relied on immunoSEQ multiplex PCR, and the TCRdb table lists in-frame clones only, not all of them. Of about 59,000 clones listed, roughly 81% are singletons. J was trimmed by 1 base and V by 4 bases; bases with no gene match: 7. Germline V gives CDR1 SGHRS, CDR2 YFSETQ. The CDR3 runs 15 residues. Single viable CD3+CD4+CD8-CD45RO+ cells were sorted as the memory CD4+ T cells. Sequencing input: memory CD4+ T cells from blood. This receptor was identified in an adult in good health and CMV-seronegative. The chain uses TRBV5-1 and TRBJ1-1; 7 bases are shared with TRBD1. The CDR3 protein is CASSPSGTANTEAFF. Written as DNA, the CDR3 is TGCGCCAGCAGCCCTTCCGGGACAGCGAACACTGAAGCTTTCTTT.